The 14 T cell receptor beta chains reported below all come from one sample, sequenced in a study of tumor-infiltrating lymphocytes in primary liver carcinoma. The authors made TCR beta cDNA from about 500 ng total RNA with a constant-region primer. Three nested multiplex PCR rounds, a slightly modified ARM-PCR, produced the libraries for TCR beta. Amplification in the first two PCR rounds was performed using TRBV1-TRBV30 forward primers and a C-beta reverse primer for 10 cycles each. TCRdb called the multiplex PCR reads again in MiXCR, with one record for every CDR3 protein. Seen here are 55,000 or so distinct CDR3 sequences, over 65% observed once, and the top ten hold around 57%. Co-extracted RNA and DNA came from roughly 20-30 mg of unsorted bulk tissue. Sequencing was carried out using liver tumor tissue from sampling region 2. Subset defined: tumor region T2, inferior pole. Receptors were obtained from a man aged 40-50 years with primary liver carcinoma and hepatitis B virus infection.

As to this clonotype: The conserved closing phenylalanine or tryptophan is absent in this CDR3, likely reflecting a read error. The chain employs TRBV12-5 and TRBJ2-3, with D maybe TRBD2 (5 bases). The CDR3 length is 14 residues. Trimming removed 7 bases from V and 7 bases from J, with 18 bases in between. CDR1 and CDR2 from the germline V gene are LGHNT and FRNRAP. The CDR3 sequence is CASADQLGVHTQYL. CDR3 in DNA: TGTGCTAGTGCCGACCAACTGGGAGTGCATACGCAGTATTTG.

A word on this clonotype: Germline is not matched at one junction end, which may reflect a read error. CDR3 DNA: TGTGTCAGCAGGCCACGACAGGGCTACTACGAGCAGTACTTC. This gives the protein CVSRPRQGYYEQYF. The chain is built from TRBV2 and TRBJ2-7, with 7 bases identical to TRBD1. The CDR3 has 14 amino acids. Germline values: CDR1 SNHLY, CDR2 FYNNEI.

Of note for this clonotype: A junction end diverges from the germline sequence, so it may reflect a read error. In DNA, the CDR3 is TGTGTCAGCAGCGTAGTTCCTCGGGGCGAGCAGTACTTC. Protein sequence: CVSSVVPRGEQYF. The chain has TRBV9 and TRBJ2-7; perhaps TRBD2 as D (5 bases). From germline, CDR1 is SGDLS and CDR2 YYNGEE. The CDR3 spans 13 residues.

V and J are TRBV29-1 and TRBJ2-7; 7 bases map to TRBD1. This CDR3 has 14 residues. Germline V CDR1 and CDR2: SQVTM, ANQGSEA. After removal of 7 bases from V and 0 bases from J, the junction contained 9 bases not matched to a gene. This chain's CDR3 is CSAGGRGSSYEQYF. CDR3 DNA: TGCAGCGCAGGGGGTCGAGGGAGCTCCTACGAGCAGTACTTC.

About this clonotype: The conserved phenylalanine or tryptophan is not found at the CDR3 terminus, so this likely reflects a read error. The chain joins TRBV6-5 to TRBJ2-6, with D possibly being TRBD1 (5 bases). Per the germline V gene, CDR1 is MNHEY and CDR2 is SVGAGI. The CDR3 spans 17 residues. CDR3 nucleotide sequence: TGTGCCAGTAGTTACTCTCAGGGTTTATCTGGGGCCAACGTCCTGACTCTC. Its protein product is CASSYSQGLSGANVLTL.

The V gene is TRBV29-1, the J gene TRBJ2-1; no firm D call. CDR3 length: 13 amino acids. CDR1 and CDR2 from the germline V gene are SQVTM and ANQGSEA. Between the trimmed V and J ends, which lost 5 bases and 7 bases, there was a span of 15 bases. In nucleotides, the CDR3 is TGCAGCGTTCTGGTCTATGCAAAGAATGAGCAGTTCTTC. Its protein product is CSVLVYAKNEQFF.

Worth noting for this clonotype: The conserved closing phenylalanine or tryptophan is absent in this CDR3, likely reflecting a read error. The rearrangement joins TRBV6-5 to TRBJ1-5, with D unresolved. The V end lost 2 bases, the J end lost 5 bases, and 10 bases lay between the germline ends. This CDR3 comprises 14 residues. Germline lookup yields CDR1 MNHEY and CDR2 SVGAGI. The chain's CDR3 is CASSYVPNDQPQHI. CDR3 sequence (DNA): TGTGCCAGCAGTTACGTTCCGAACGATCAGCCCCAGCATATT.

The chain couples TRBV6-1 to TRBJ2-7; TRBD2 might be the D (6 bases). Trimming took off 11 bases at V and 5 bases at J, with 22 bases between the two ends. The CDR3 runs to 14 residues. The V gene's germline CDR1 is MNHNS and CDR2 SASEGT. The CDR3 coding sequence is TGTGCCGCAAAACCCGTCGGGAGCTACCACGAGCAGTACTTC. The encoded protein is CAAKPVGSYHEQYF.

On this clonotype: The junction shows a germline mismatch at one end, possibly a read error. The V call is TRBV5-1, the J call TRBJ1-2; no firm D call. The CDR3 contains 13 residues. The germline V gene has CDR1 SGHRS and CDR2 YFSETQ. Here the CDR3 reads CPSRLDGNYGYTF. The CDR3, as DNA: TGCCCCAGCAGGTTGGACGGGAACTATGGCTACACCTTC.

With regard to this clonotype: The germline gene is not matched at one end of the junction; a read error may be the cause. V usage is TRBV4-2 and J usage is TRBJ2-3; the match to TRBD2 covers 10 bases. The germline V gene has CDR1 LGHNA and CDR2 YNFKEQ. The CDR3 runs to 18 residues. CDR3 protein: CAGSQVVLLAGATETQYF. The CDR3 DNA follows: TGTGCCGGCAGCCAAGTGGTGCTTCTAGCGGGAGCGACAGAAACGCAGTATTTT.

With respect to this clonotype: At one end, the junction sequence differs from germline, possibly due to a read error. The rearrangement joins TRBV11-2 to TRBJ2-2; D remains ambiguous. In germline, CDR1 is SGHAT, CDR2 FQNNGV. The CDR3 sequence is 15 residues long. CDR3 in DNA: TGTGCCAGCAACTTTGCGCGATCGAACACAGGGGAGCTGTTTTTT. Its translation: CASNFARSNTGELFF. The variable domain in full, with the rest retrieved from reference TRBV11-2 and TRBJ2-2, is EAGVAQSPRYKIIEKRQSVAFWCNPISGHATLYWYQQILGQGPKLLIQFQNNGVVDDSQLPKDRFSAERLKGVDSTLKIQPAKLEDSAVYLCASNFARSNTGELFFGEGSRLTVL.

About this clonotype: This may be a read error, as it is one base from a much larger clone. J is TRBJ2-3 and V is TRBV28; 9 bases agree with TRBD1. Per germline, CDR1 MDHEN and CDR2 SYDVKM. The CDR3 has 15 residues. CDR3 in amino acids: CVSSGQGSHTDTQYF. The DNA of the CDR3 is TGTGTCAGCAGTGGACAGGGGTCCCACACAGATACGCAGTATTTT.

This clonotype was counted ten times or more. The chain links TRBV6-1 to TRBJ2-1; 9 bases agree with TRBD2. This CDR3 spans 15 amino acids. Germline assignment: CDR1 MNHNS and CDR2 SASEGT. Trimming took 1 base from V and 4 from J; bases not matched to a gene: 2. The CDR3 protein is CASSEEAGGYNEQFF. The CDR3 DNA sequence: TGTGCCAGCAGTGAAGAAGCGGGAGGATACAATGAGCAGTTCTTC.

This rearrangement joins TRBV10-3 to TRBJ2-7; no clear D gene. Deletions cut 11 bases from V and 5 bases from J, with 19 bases between. Per germline, CDR1 ENHRY and CDR2 SYGVKD. CDR3 length equals 13 residues. CDR3 in DNA: TGTGCCTCACAGTCGGGCTTGTTTGACGAGCAGTACTTC. This codes for CASQSGLFDEQYF.